Reported below is one T cell receptor beta chain. Its antigen is still unknown. This sample is drawn from a study of radiotherapy plus CTLA-4 blockade in lung cancer. The study, taken as a whole, reports: After treatment with radiotherapy plus ipilimumab, TCR clones that came from the tumor expanded in blood. In blood, early T cell clone dynamics reportedly predicted response best, together with interferon-beta.

Repertoires were generated with immunoSEQ multiplex PCR, while TCRdb's copy carries only in-frame clones and drops some. The table has around 100,000 clones, approximately 74% seen once; the top ten hold approximately 2.8%. This material consisted of peripheral blood, taken from a patient treated with radiotherapy plus ipilimumab. The TCR was taken from a human donor with non-small cell lung cancer who had a partial response to radiotherapy plus ipilimumab. Some clones in this sample may be carry-over from other donors' samples.

CDR3 region: CASSRTGLQPQHF. Here the CDR3 DNA reads TGTGCCAGCAGCCGGACAGGGCTTCAGCCCCAGCATTTT. The rearrangement links TRBV7-9 to TRBJ1-5, with TRBD1 matching over 8 bases. V was pared by 5 bases and J by 6 bases, with 3 bases of the junction left unmatched. The germline V gene has CDR1 SEHNR and CDR2 FQNEAQ (reference sequence). The CDR3 consists of 13 residues.